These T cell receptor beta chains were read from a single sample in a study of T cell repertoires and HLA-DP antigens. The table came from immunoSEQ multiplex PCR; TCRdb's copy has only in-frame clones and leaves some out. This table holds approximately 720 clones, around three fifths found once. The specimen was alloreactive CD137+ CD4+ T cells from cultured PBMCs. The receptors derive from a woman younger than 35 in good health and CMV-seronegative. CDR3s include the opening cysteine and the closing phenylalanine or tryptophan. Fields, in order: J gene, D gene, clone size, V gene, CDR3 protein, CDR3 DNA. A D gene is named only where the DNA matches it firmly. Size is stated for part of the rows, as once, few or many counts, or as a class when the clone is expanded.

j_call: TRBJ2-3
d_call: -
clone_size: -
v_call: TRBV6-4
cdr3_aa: CASSSRGQSDTQYF
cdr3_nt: TGTGCCAGCAGTTCCCGGGGCCAATCTGATACGCAGTATTTT

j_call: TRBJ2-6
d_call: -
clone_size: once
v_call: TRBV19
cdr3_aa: CASSIIAGATSGANVLTF
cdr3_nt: TGTGCCAGTAGTATAATAGCAGGGGCAACTTCTGGGGCCAACGTCCTGACTTTC

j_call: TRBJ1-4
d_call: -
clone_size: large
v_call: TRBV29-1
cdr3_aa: CSVVTHTNEKLFF
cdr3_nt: TGCAGCGTTGTTACACATACTAATGAAAAACTGTTTTTT

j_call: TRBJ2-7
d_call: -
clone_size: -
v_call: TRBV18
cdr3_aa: CASSPRLGSSYEQYF
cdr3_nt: TGTGCCAGCTCACCACGGTTAGGCTCCTCCTACGAGCAGTACTTC

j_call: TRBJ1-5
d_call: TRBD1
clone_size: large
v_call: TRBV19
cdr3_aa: CASSTPGTGVISNQPQHF
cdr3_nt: TGTGCCAGTAGTACCCCCGGGACAGGGGTGATCAGCAATCAGCCCCAGCATTTT

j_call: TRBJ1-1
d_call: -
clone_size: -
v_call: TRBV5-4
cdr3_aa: CASSLWGAGDTEAFF
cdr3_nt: TGTGCCAGCAGCTTATGGGGGGCCGGGGACACTGAAGCTTTCTTT

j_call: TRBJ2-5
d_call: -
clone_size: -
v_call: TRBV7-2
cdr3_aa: CASSLVVGSETQYF
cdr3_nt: TGTGCCAGCAGCTTAGTAGTCGGGAGCGAGACCCAGTACTTC

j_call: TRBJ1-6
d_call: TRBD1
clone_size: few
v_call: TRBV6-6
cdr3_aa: CASSYSSQGANSPLHF
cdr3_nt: TGTGCCAGCAGTTACTCGAGTCAGGGGGCTAATTCACCCCTCCACTTT

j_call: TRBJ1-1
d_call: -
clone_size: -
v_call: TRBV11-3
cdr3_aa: CASSLWGAGDTEAFF
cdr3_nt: TGTGCCAGCAGCTTATGGGGGGCCGGGGACACTGAAGCTTTCTTT

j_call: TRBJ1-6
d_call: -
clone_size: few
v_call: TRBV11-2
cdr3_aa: CASSSMKRFINSPLHF
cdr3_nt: TGTGCCAGCAGCTCAATGAAAAGGTTCATTAATTCACCCCTCCACTTT

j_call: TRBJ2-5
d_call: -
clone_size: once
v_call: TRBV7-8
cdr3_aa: CASSPWALNF
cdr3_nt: TGTGCCAGCAGCCCCTGGGCTCTTAACTTC

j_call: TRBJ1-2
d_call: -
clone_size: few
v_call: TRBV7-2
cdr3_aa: CASSRTPDSTYGYTF
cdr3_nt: TGTGCCAGCAGTCGAACACCGGACAGCACCTATGGCTACACCTTC

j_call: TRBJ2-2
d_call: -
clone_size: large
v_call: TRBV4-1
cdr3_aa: CASSQVARGYTGELFF
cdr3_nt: TGCGCCAGCAGCCAAGTGGCTAGGGGGTACACCGGGGAGCTGTTTTTT

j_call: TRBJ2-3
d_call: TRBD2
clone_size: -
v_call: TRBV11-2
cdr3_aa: CASSLRTGWGGTDTQYF
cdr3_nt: TGTGCCAGCAGCTTACGGACCGGGTGGGGGGGGACAGATACGCAGTATTTT

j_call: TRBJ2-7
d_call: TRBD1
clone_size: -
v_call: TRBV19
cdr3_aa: CASSRGQPYEQYF
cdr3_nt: TGTGCCAGTAGTAGGGGACAGCCCTACGAGCAGTACTTC

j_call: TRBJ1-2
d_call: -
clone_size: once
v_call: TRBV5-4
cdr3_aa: CASSLRLAALYGYTF
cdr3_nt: TGTGCCAGCAGCTTACGTTTGGCAGCCTTATATGGCTACACCTTC

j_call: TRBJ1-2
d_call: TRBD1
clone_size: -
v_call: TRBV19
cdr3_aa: CASSINVDRFYGYTF
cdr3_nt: TGTGCCAGTAGTATTAATGTGGACAGGTTCTATGGCTACACCTTC

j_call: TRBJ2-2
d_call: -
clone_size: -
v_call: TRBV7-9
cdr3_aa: CASSSDKGTRNTGELFF
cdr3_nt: TGTGCCAGCAGCTCAGATAAAGGGACCCGGAACACCGGGGAGCTGTTTTTT

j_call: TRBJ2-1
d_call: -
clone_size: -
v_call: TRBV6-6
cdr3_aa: CASSGGYNEQFF
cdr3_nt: TGTGCCAGCAGTGGAGGTTACAATGAGCAGTTCTTC

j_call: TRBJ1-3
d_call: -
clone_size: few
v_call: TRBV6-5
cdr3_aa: CASRLTRSAGNTIYF
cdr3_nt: TGTGCCAGCAGACTTACCAGGTCCGCGGGAAACACCATATATTTT

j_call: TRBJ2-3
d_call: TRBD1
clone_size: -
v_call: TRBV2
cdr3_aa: CASIVGQGSTDTQYF
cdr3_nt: TGTGCCAGCATCGTCGGACAGGGTTCCACAGATACGCAGTATTTT

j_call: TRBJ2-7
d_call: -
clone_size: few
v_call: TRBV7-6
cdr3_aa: CASSPRTGEQYF
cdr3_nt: TGTGCCAGCAGCCCTCGAACAGGCGAGCAGTACTTC